One sample yielded the 20 T cell receptor beta chains listed below, sequenced in a study of OX40 agonist ivuxolimab in advanced cancers. Here immunoSEQ multiplex PCR was the method, and the copy in TCRdb shows in-frame clones only, minus some. The table has tens of thousands of clones, 70% to 90% seen once. The sequenced sample was CD4+ or CD8+ T cells sorted from blood, obtained in a trial of the OX40 agonist ivuxolimab. These receptor sequences come from an adult with an advanced solid tumor such as melanoma, head and neck, liver or kidney cancer.

The CDR3 reads CASSTRTHNEQFF. The CDR3 bases are TGTGCCAGTAGTACCCGGACCCACAATGAGCAGTTCTTC. V usage is TRBV19 and J usage is TRBJ2-1, with D unresolved. Trimming cost V 4 bases and J 5 bases, with 9 bases left between them. This CDR3 comprises 13 residues. In germline, CDR1 is LNHDA, CDR2 SQIVND (reference sequence).

The V call is TRBV5-1, the J call TRBJ2-3; D is possibly TRBD1 (6 bases). The CDR3 totals 14 residues. The germline V gene encodes CDR1 SGHRS and CDR2 YFSETQ. V was pared by 3 bases and J by 11 bases, with 19 bases between. CDR3 in DNA: TGCGCCAGCAGCTGGGGAGAGGGGGTACTTCAGCAGTATTTT. Encoded protein: CASSWGEGVLQQYF.

The chain recombines TRBV5-1 with TRBJ2-5; perhaps TRBD2 as D (6 bases). V lost 2 bases and J lost 3, with 14 bases in between. Looked up from germline, CDR1 is SGHRS and CDR2 is YFSETQ. CDR3 length equals 15 residues. In nucleotides, the CDR3 is TGCGCCAGCAGCTTAGCGGGCAGCCCTAAAGAGACCCAGTACTTC. This gives the protein CASSLAGSPKETQYF.

V gene TRBV21-1 combines with J gene TRBJ1-3; TRBD1 is the table's D call and was not checked against the DNA. TRBV21-1 is a known pseudogene. The CDR3 runs 15 residues. The chain's CDR3 is CASSKVGFSGNTIYF. The CDR3 region has the DNA TGTGCCAGCAGCAAAGTGGGCTTCTCTGGAAACACCATATATTTT.

The V and J genes are TRBV28 and TRBJ1-4; D ambiguous. CDR1 is MDHEN and CDR2 is SYDVKM in the germline V gene. V was clipped by 10 bases and J by 4 bases, with 7 bases between them. The CDR3 is 11 residues long. The CDR3 here is CATFNNEKLFF. The DNA of the CDR3 is TGTGCCACCTTTAATAATGAAAAACTGTTTTTT.

The DNA of the CDR3 is TGTGCCAGCAGCTTATGGGGACACCGAATCTACAATGAGCAGTTCTTC. Protein: CASSLWGHRIYNEQFF. The chain is built from TRBV7-4 and TRBJ2-1; D possibly corresponds to TRBD1 (6 bases). In germline, CDR1 is SGHVT, CDR2 SQSDAQ. Trimming took 2 bases from V and 3 from J, leaving 14 bases between them. This CDR3 has 16 residues.

The chain links TRBV5-4 to TRBJ2-7; tentatively, D is TRBD2 (6 bases). Looked up from germline, CDR1 is SGHNT and CDR2 is YYREEE (reference sequence). V was shortened by 5 bases and J by 6 bases, with 15 bases between the two germline ends. This CDR3 has 13 amino acids. The CDR3, as DNA: TGTGCCAGCAGTCCGGGACTCGCGAGCGAGCAGTACTTC. Its protein is CASSPGLASEQYF.

This chain connects TRBV9 to TRBJ2-6; TRBD1 might be the D (5 bases). From germline, CDR1 is SGDLS and CDR2 YYNGEE. The CDR3 sequence is 15 residues long. The V and J ends lost 7 bases and 0 bases respectively, with 11 bases between them. CDR3 amino acids: CASQDSTSGANVLTF. The DNA for the CDR3 is TGTGCCAGCCAAGACAGCACCTCTGGGGCCAACGTCCTGACTTTC.

The V call is TRBV4-2, the J call TRBJ1-2, with 7 bases identical to TRBD1. The CDR3 loop spans 13 amino acids. With V trimmed by 4 bases and J by 7 bases, 6 bases remained unmatched. Germline lookup yields CDR1 LGHNA and CDR2 YNFKEQ. Here the CDR3 reads CASSLGTVGGYTF. The DNA of the CDR3 is TGTGCCAGCAGCCTCGGGACAGTGGGTGGCTACACCTTC.

The V gene is TRBV2, the J gene TRBJ1-4, with a possible D match to TRBD1 (5 bases). The germline V gene encodes CDR1 SNHLY and CDR2 FYNNEI. V gave up 6 bases and J gave up 3 bases, with 11 bases separating them. The length of the CDR3 is 14 residues. The CDR3 protein is CASRGQEANEKLFF. Written as DNA, the CDR3 is TGTGCCAGCAGGGGGCAGGAAGCTAATGAAAAACTGTTTTTT.

The chain employs TRBV28 and TRBJ2-1; the D call may be TRBD1 or TRBD2 (6 bases each). The V end was cut by 3 bases, the J end by 8 bases, with 17 bases between. This CDR3 contains 15 residues. Germline loops: CDR1 MDHEN, CDR2 SYDVKM. The chain's CDR3 is CASSFWGAESDEQFF. CDR3 in DNA: TGTGCCAGCAGTTTCTGGGGGGCCGAGAGCGATGAGCAGTTCTTC.

V and J are TRBV6-1 and TRBJ1-4; the D is unclear. V was trimmed by 10 bases and J by 0 bases, leaving 9 bases between them. Germline V gene lookup returns CDR1 MNHNS and CDR2 SASEGT. The CDR3 is 13 residues long. CDR3 sequence reads: CATSDTTNEKLFF. The DNA for the CDR3 is TGTGCCACCTCAGACACAACTAATGAAAAACTGTTTTTT.

This clone was seen only once. CDR3 amino acids: CASSIEGLLNTEAFF. CDR3 sequence (DNA): TGTGCCAGTAGTATAGAGGGTCTGCTGAACACTGAAGCTTTCTTT. The chain joins TRBV19 to TRBJ1-1; unclear D gene. Looked up from germline, CDR1 is LNHDA and CDR2 is SQIVND (reference sequence). This CDR3 is built from 15 residues. Trimming took 0 bases from V and 0 from J, leaving 8 bases between them.

The chain joins TRBV2 to TRBJ2-7; D is unresolved. Germline V lookup: CDR1 SNHLY, CDR2 FYNNEI. The CDR3 length is 11 residues. V lost 4 bases and J 2 bases, leaving 3 bases between the germline ends. DNA for the CDR3: TGTGCCAGCAGTGTAACCTACGAGCAGTACTTC. This translates into CASSVTYEQYF.

The chain joins TRBV5-1 to TRBJ1-1; D gene uncertain. The CDR3 runs to 13 residues. The V end was cut by 0 bases, the J end by 1 base, with 4 bases between. Germline CDR1 is SGHRS and CDR2 is YFSETQ. In DNA form, the CDR3 reads TGCGCCAGCAGCTTGGTGACGAACACTGAAGCTTTCTTT. Protein: CASSLVTNTEAFF.

The V and J genes are TRBV19 and TRBJ2-6; tentative D call: TRBD2 (6 bases). The CDR3 is 14 amino acids. The V gene's germline CDR1 is LNHDA and CDR2 SQIVND (reference sequence). Deletions cut 2 bases from V and 7 bases from J, with 9 bases between. Here the CDR3 DNA reads TGTGCCAGTAGTATACTGGGGGGAGCCAACGTCCTGACTTTC. Encoded protein: CASSILGGANVLTF.

The chain carries TRBV5-6 and TRBJ2-2, with 9 bases lining up with TRBD1. Unmatched junction bases numbered 10, after V lost 3 bases and J lost 4 bases. The CDR3 runs to 17 residues. CDR1 SGHDT and CDR2 YYEEEE come from the germline V gene. CDR3 sequence reads: CASSCVTGTGCTGELFF. CDR3 in DNA: TGTGCCAGCAGCTGCGTTACCGGGACAGGGTGCACCGGGGAGCTGTTTTTT.

V is TRBV7-9 and J is TRBJ1-2; D ambiguous. The CDR3 runs to 14 residues. V shed 7 bases and J shed 1 base, with 13 bases lying between them. The germline V gene encodes CDR1 SEHNR and CDR2 FQNEAQ (reference sequence). In nucleotides, the CDR3 is TGTGCCAGCACTGGTCTCGGGAATAACTATGGCTACACCTTC. Its protein is CASTGLGNNYGYTF.

V usage is TRBV7-2 and J usage is TRBJ2-1, with D perhaps matching TRBD2 (5 bases). V lost 6 bases and J 10 bases, leaving 22 bases between the germline ends. The CDR3 contains 15 residues. Germline V gene lookup returns CDR1 SGHTA and CDR2 FQGNSA. The CDR3, as DNA: TGTGCCAGCAGTCCGAGCGGTGGAGTAATGGGCGAGCAGTTCTTC. Residues: CASSPSGGVMGEQFF.

The rearrangement links TRBV28 to TRBJ2-1; 9 nucleotides align to TRBD2. Losses at the gene ends were 5 bases for V and 4 bases for J; bases not matched to a gene: 3. Per germline, CDR1 MDHEN and CDR2 SYDVKM. The CDR3 extends over 14 amino acids. The CDR3 reads CASSRLAAYNEQFF. The CDR3 region has the DNA TGTGCCAGCAGTCGACTAGCGGCTTACAATGAGCAGTTCTTC.